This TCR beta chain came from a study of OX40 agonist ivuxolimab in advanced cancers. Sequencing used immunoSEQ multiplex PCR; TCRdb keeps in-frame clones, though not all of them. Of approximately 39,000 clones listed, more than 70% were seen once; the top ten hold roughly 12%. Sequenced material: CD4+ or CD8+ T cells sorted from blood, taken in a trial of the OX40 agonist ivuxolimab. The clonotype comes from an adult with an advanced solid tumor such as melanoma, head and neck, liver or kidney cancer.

Written as DNA, the CDR3 is TGCAGCGTTGAATGGGGGGACAGGCCGGGTGAGCAGTACTTC. As protein: CSVEWGDRPGEQYF. J is TRBJ2-7 and V is TRBV29-1; 8 bases agree with TRBD1. The CDR3 runs to 14 residues. Germline V gene lookup returns CDR1 SQVTM and CDR2 ANQGSEA. The ends lost 2 bases at V and 7 bases at J; junction bases unmatched: 10.